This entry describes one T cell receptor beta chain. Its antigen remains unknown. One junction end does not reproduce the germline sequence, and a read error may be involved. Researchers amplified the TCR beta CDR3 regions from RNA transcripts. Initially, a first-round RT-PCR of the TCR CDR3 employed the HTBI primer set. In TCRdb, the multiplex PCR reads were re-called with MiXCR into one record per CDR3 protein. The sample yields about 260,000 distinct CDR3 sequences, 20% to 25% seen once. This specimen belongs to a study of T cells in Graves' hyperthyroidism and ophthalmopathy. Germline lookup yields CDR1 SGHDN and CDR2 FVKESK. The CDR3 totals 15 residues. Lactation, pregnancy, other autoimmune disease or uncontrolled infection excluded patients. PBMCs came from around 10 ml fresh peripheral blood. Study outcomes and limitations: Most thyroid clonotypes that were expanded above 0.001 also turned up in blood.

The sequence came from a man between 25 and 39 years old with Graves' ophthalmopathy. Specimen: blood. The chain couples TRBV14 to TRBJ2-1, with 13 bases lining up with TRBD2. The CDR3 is CASNQILAGGSEQFF. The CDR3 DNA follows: TGTGCCAGCAACCAAATACTAGCGGGGGGGAGTGAGCAGTTCTTC.